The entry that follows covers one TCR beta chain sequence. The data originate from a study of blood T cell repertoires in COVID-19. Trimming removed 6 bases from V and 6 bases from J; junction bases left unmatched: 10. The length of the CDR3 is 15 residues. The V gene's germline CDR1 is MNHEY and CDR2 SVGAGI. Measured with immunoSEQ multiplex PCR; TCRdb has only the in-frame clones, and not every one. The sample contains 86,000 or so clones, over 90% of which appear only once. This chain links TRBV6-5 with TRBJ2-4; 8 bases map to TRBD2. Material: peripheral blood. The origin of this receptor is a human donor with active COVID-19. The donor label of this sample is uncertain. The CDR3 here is CASSRAARGGNIQYF. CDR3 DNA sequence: TGTGCCAGCAGCCGGGCCGCCCGGGGGGGAAACATTCAGTACTTC.